Following are 18 T cell receptor beta chains from one sample sequenced in a study of blood T cell repertoires in COVID-19. Data came from immunoSEQ multiplex PCR; TCRdb stores just in-frame clones and leaves some out. The sample contains 150,000 or so clones, roughly 80% of which appear only once. The sample comprised PBMCs or T cells enriched from blood (not recorded which). The source of these receptors is a man over 45 who had recovered from COVID-19.

The gene calls are TRBV7-2 and TRBJ1-5, with D possibly TRBD1 on 6 matching bases. Trimming removed 1 base from V and 4 bases from J, with 14 bases in between. The CDR3 contains 16 residues. Germline assignment: CDR1 SGHTA and CDR2 FQGNSA. CDR3 protein: CASSLGGGAGNQPQHF. In nucleotides, the CDR3 is TGTGCCAGCAGCTTAGGGGGGGGCGCAGGGAATCAGCCCCAGCATTTT.

This rearrangement joins TRBV2 to TRBJ1-2, with D possibly being TRBD1 (5 bases). Germline lookup yields CDR1 SNHLY and CDR2 FYNNEI. CDR3 size: 13 residues. V lost 4 bases to trimming and J lost 4 bases, with 10 bases between them. The CDR3 DNA follows: TGTGCCAGCAGTGCAGACAGTTCCTATGGCTACACCTTC. Its translation is CASSADSSYGYTF. The whole variable domain, filled in from reference TRBV2 and TRBJ1-2, reads EPEVTQTPSHQVTQMGQEVILRCVPISNHLYFYWYRQILGQKVEFLVSFYNNEISEKSEIFDDQFSVERPDGSNFTLKIRSTKLEDSAMYFCASSADSSYGYTFGSGTRLTVV.

The chain recombines TRBV5-4 with TRBJ1-3; D ambiguous. This CDR3 comprises 15 residues. Germline values: CDR1 SGHNT, CDR2 YYREEE (reference sequence). V was trimmed by 5 bases and J by 4 bases, leaving 16 bases between them. CDR3 sequence reads: CASSSGKVEGNTIYF. The CDR3 DNA reads TGTGCCAGCAGTTCCGGTAAAGTGGAGGGAAACACCATATATTTT.

This chain uses TRBV4-1 with TRBJ2-1; D is unresolved. Between the trimmed V and J ends, which lost 0 bases and 4 bases, there was a span of 10 bases. CDR1 is MGHRA and CDR2 is YSYEKL in the germline V gene. There are 15 residues in the CDR3. CDR3 coding DNA: TGCGCCAGCAGCCAAGATCGCAGGATTTACAATGAGCAGTTCTTC. Protein sequence: CASSQDRRIYNEQFF.

V and J are TRBV6-5 and TRBJ1-6, with 7 bases identical to TRBD1. The V segment lost 1 base and the J segment 10 bases; nucleotides outside the gene matches: 7. The CDR3 is made up of 15 amino acids. Per germline, CDR1 MNHEY and CDR2 SVGAGI. The CDR3 region has the DNA TGTGCCAGCAGTTACTTACAGGGGTCTCAATCACCCCTCCACTTT. Amino acid sequence: CASSYLQGSQSPLHF.

The gene calls are TRBV7-2 and TRBJ2-5, with 10 bases aligning to TRBD2. Germline CDR1 reads SGHTA; CDR2 reads FQGNSA. V lost 5 bases, J lost 5 bases, and 8 bases stayed unmatched. The CDR3 consists of 15 residues. CDR3 DNA sequence: TGTGCCAGCAGCGTCCAGCGGGGGGGCGGGGAGACCCAGTACTTC. It codes for CASSVQRGGGETQYF.

V usage is TRBV5-1 and J usage is TRBJ1-3, with D possibly being TRBD1 (5 bases). V was clipped by 4 bases and J by 2 bases, with 10 bases between them. Germline values: CDR1 SGHRS, CDR2 YFSETQ. The CDR3 runs 14 residues. CDR3 sequence (DNA): TGCGCCAGCAGCCACGGGGGAGCTGGAAACACCATATATTTT. It translates to CASSHGGAGNTIYF.

This chain uses TRBV4-1 with TRBJ2-1, with a weak D call TRBD2 (7 bases). Germline CDR1 reads MGHRA; CDR2 reads YSYEKL. V lost 1 base and J 7 bases, leaving 14 bases between the germline ends. The CDR3 is 15 residues long. CDR3 in amino acids: CASSQVWGGPNEQFF. For the CDR3, the DNA is TGCGCCAGCAGCCAAGTGTGGGGGGGCCCAAATGAGCAGTTCTTC.

The table lists this clone with a count of one. V is TRBV5-8 and J is TRBJ2-7; 7 bases match TRBD1. Germline trimming cut 4 bases from V and 3 bases from J; bases unmatched to any gene: 7. This CDR3 is built from 14 residues. Germline V CDR1 and CDR2: SGHTS, YDEGEE. CDR3 in DNA: TGTGCCAGCAGCCACGGGACAGCGAGCTACGAGCAGTACTTC. It is translated as CASSHGTASYEQYF.

This chain links TRBV3-1 (or the pseudogene TRBV3-2) with TRBJ2-3, with TRBD2 identical over 9 bases. V lost 2 bases to trimming and J lost 5 bases; unmatched junction nucleotides: 8. The CDR3 consists of 16 residues. CDR1 LGHDT and CDR2 YNNKEL come from the germline V gene (reference sequence). CDR3 residues: CASSQQERGAGDTQYF. CDR3 in DNA: TGTGCCAGCAGCCAACAGGAGCGGGGGGCCGGAGATACGCAGTATTTT.

In nucleotides, the CDR3 is TGTGCCAGCAGCCAAGATAGCGGGGGGTCCACAACCTTTGATACGCAGTATTTT. Amino acids: CASSQDSGGSTTFDTQYF. J is TRBJ2-3 and V is TRBV3-1 (or the pseudogene TRBV3-2); 10 bases line up with TRBD2. The ends lost 0 bases at V and 6 bases at J; junction bases unmatched: 12. CDR1 and CDR2 from the germline V gene are LGHDT and YNNKEL (reference sequence). This CDR3 has 18 amino acids.

This sequence joins TRBV7-6 and TRBJ1-5; TRBD1 agrees at 8 bases. This CDR3 is 17 amino acids long. Germline CDR1 reads SGHVS; CDR2 reads FNYEAQ. V trimming: 1 base; J trimming: 7 bases; junction bases outside the gene matches: 12. CDR3 nucleotides: TGTGCCAGCAGCTTAGTTTCTCGGGCACAGGGGGGACAGCCCCAGCATTTT. Translating gives CASSLVSRAQGGQPQHF.

The gene calls are TRBV28 and TRBJ1-4; D perhaps matches TRBD1 (6 bases). Germline values: CDR1 MDHEN, CDR2 SYDVKM. The V end was cut by 3 bases, the J end by 14 bases, with 10 bases between. CDR3 length: 11 amino acids. The DNA of the CDR3 is TGTGCCAGCAGTTTTGGGGGCGGTCTGTTTTTT. As protein: CASSFGGGLFF.

The chain is built from TRBV28 and TRBJ2-7; maybe TRBD1 (6 bases). Between the trimmed V and J ends, which lost 7 bases and 3 bases, there was a span of 10 bases. Looked up from germline, CDR1 is MDHEN and CDR2 is SYDVKM. The CDR3 runs 12 residues. For the CDR3, the DNA is TGTGCCAGCACTAGGACAGTCTACGAGCAGTACTTC. This gives the protein CASTRTVYEQYF.

J is TRBJ2-5 and V is TRBV4-1; TRBD2 matches 7 bases. The CDR3 sequence is 15 residues long. The ends lost 4 bases at V and 2 bases at J; junction bases unmatched: 7. CDR1 MGHRA and CDR2 YSYEKL come from the germline V gene. CDR3 sequence reads: CASSPMGRAQETQYF. CDR3 sequence (DNA): TGCGCCAGCAGCCCAATGGGGAGGGCTCAAGAGACCCAGTACTTC.

This clone is a singleton in its sample. The genes are TRBV5-4 and TRBJ2-7; 7 positions match TRBD1. Germline-derived CDR1 and CDR2 are SGHNT and YYREEE (reference sequence). V lost 4 bases and J lost 3; bases outside the gene matches: 4. The CDR3 runs 13 residues. The CDR3 spells CASSPDRVYEQYF. For the CDR3, the DNA is TGTGCCAGCAGCCCTGACAGGGTCTACGAGCAGTACTTC.

This clone was counted many times. The chain joins TRBV5-4 to TRBJ2-5, with TRBD1 identical over 10 bases. Germline V lookup: CDR1 SGHNT, CDR2 YYREEE (reference sequence). With V trimmed by 4 bases and J by 7 bases, 7 bases remained unmatched. The CDR3 covers 14 residues. The CDR3 protein is CASSLTGTGATQYF. The CDR3 DNA sequence: TGTGCCAGCAGCCTAACCGGGACAGGGGCGACCCAGTACTTC.

V and J are TRBV7-2 and TRBJ2-7; 7 bases agree with TRBD2. Per germline, CDR1 SGHTA and CDR2 FQGNSA. Trimming removed 1 base from V and 3 bases from J; junction bases left unmatched: 6. This CDR3 contains 15 residues. The CDR3: CASSLGGGGIYEQYF. The CDR3 DNA reads TGTGCCAGCAGCTTAGGTGGGGGGGGGATCTACGAGCAGTACTTC.